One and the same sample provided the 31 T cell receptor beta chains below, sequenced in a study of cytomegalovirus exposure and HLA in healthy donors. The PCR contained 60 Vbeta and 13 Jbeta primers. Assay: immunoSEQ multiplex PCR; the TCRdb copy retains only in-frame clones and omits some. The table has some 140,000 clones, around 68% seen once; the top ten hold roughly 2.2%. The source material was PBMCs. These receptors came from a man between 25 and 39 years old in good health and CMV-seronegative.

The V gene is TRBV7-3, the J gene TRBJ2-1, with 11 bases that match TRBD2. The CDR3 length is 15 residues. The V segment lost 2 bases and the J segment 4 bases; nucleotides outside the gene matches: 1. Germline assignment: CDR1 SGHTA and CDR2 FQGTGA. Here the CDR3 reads CASSLSSGGYNEQFF. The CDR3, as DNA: TGTGCCAGCAGCTTATCTAGCGGGGGGTACAATGAGCAGTTCTTC.

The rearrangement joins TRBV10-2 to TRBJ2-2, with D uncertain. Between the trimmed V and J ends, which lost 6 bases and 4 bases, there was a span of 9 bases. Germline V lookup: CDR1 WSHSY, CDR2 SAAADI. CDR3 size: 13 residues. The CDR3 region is CASRARTTGELFF. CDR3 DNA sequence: TGCGCCAGCAGGGCCAGAACCACCGGGGAGCTGTTTTTT.

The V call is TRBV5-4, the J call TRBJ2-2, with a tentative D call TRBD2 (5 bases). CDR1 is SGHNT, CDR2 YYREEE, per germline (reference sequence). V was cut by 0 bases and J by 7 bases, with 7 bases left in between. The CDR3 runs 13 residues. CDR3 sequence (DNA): TGTGCCAGCAGCTTGGAGGGAGACGGGGAGCTGTTTTTT. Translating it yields CASSLEGDGELFF.

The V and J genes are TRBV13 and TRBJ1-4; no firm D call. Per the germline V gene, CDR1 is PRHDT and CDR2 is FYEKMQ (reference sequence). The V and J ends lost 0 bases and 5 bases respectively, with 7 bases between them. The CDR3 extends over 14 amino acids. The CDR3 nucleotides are TGTGCCAGCAGCTTAGGGCAGTTGAATGAAAAACTGTTTTTT. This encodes CASSLGQLNEKLFF.

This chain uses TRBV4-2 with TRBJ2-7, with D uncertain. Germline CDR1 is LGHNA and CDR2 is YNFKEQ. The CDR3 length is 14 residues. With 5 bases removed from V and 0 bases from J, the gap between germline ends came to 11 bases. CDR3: CASSSRVSSYEQYF. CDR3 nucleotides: TGTGCCAGCAGCTCCCGGGTCAGCTCCTACGAGCAGTACTTC.

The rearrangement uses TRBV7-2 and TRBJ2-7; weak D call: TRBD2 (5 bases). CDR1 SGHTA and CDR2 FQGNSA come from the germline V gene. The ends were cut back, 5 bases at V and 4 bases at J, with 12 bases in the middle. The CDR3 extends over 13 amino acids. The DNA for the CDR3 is TGTGCCAGCAGCCCAGAGGCGGGTTACGAGCAGTACTTC. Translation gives CASSPEAGYEQYF.

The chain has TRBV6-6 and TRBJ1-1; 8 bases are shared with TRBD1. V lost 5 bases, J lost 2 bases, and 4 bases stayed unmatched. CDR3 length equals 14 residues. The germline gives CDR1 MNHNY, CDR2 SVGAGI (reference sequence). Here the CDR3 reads CASSLAGGNTEAFF. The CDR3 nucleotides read TGTGCCAGCAGTCTGGCAGGGGGCAACACTGAAGCTTTCTTT.

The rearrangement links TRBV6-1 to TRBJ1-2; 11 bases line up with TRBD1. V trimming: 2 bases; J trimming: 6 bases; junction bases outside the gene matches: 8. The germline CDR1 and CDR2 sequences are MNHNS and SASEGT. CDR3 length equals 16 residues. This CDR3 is CASSERTGGWSDGYTF. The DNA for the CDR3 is TGTGCCAGCAGTGAAAGGACAGGGGGCTGGTCCGATGGCTACACCTTC.

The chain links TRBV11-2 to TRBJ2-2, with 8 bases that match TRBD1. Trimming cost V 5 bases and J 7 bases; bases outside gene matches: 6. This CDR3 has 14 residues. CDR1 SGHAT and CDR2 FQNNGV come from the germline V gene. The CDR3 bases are TGTGCCAGCAGCGCAGCAGGGGGCCTCGGGGAGCTGTTTTTT. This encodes CASSAAGGLGELFF.

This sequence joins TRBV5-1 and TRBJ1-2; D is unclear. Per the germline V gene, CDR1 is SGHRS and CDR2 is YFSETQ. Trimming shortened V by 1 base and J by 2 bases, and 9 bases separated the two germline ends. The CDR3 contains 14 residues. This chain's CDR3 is CASSLNSRNYGYTF. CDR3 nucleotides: TGCGCCAGCAGCTTGAATAGCCGAAACTATGGCTACACCTTC.

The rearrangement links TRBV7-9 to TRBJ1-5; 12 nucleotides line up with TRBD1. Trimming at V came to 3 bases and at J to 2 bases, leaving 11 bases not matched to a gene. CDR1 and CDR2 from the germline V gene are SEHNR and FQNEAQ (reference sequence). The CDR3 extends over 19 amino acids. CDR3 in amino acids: CASSFSGTGGLAGNQPQHF. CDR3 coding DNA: TGTGCCAGCAGCTTCAGCGGGACAGGGGGCCTTGCGGGCAATCAGCCCCAGCATTTT.

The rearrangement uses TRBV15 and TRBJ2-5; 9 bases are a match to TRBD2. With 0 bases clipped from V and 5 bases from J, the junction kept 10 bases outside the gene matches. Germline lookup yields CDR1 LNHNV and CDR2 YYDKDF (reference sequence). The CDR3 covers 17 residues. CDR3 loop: CATSREIWRGGGETQYF. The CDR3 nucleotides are TGTGCCACCAGCAGAGAAATCTGGCGGGGGGGCGGGGAGACCCAGTACTTC. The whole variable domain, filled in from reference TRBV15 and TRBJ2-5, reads DAMVIQNPRYQVTQFGKPVTLSCSQTLNHNVMYWYQQKSSQAPKLLFHYYDKDFNNEADTPDNFQSRRPNTSFCFLDIRSPGLGDTAMYLCATSREIWRGGGETQYFGPGTRLLVL.

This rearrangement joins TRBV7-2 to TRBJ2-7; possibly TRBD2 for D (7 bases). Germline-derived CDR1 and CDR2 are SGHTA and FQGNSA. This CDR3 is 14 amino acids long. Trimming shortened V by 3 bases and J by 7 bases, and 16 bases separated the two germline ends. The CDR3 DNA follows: TGTGCCAGCAGCTTGAGCGGGGAGGGGGGTGAGCAGTACTTC. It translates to CASSLSGEGGEQYF.

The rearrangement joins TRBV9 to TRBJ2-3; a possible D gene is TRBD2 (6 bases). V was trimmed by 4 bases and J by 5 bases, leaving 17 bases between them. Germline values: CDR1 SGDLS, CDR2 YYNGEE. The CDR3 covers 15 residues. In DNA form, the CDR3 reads TGTGCCAGCAGCCCAGGGACTTCAGTTCAAGATACGCAGTATTTT. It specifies CASSPGTSVQDTQYF.

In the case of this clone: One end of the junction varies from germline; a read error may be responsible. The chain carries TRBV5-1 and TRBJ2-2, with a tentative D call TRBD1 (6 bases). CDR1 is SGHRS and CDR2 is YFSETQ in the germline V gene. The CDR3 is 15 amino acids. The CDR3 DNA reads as TGCGCCAGCAGCTTGACAGGGCCGAACCCCGGGGAGCTGTTTTTT. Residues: CASSLTGPNPGELFF. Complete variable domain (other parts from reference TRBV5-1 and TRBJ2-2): KAGVTQTPRYLIKTRGQQVTLSCSPISGHRSVSWYQQTPGQGLQFLFEYFSETQRNKGNFPGRFSGRQFSNSRSEMNVSTLELGDSALYLCASSLTGPNPGELFFGEGSRLTVL.

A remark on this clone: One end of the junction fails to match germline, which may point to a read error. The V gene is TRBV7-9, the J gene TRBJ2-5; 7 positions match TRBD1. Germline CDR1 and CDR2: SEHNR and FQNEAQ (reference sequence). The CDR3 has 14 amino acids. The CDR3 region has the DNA TGTTCCAGCAGCTTCGACAGGGCTGGGGGAACCCAGTACTTC. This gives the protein CSSSFDRAGGTQYF.

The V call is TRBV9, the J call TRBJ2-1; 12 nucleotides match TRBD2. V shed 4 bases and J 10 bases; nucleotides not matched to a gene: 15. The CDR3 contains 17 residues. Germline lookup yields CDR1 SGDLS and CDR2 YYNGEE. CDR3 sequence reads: CASSRELAGGWRVEQFF. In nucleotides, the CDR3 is TGTGCCAGCAGCCGAGAACTAGCGGGGGGCTGGCGGGTGGAGCAGTTCTTC.

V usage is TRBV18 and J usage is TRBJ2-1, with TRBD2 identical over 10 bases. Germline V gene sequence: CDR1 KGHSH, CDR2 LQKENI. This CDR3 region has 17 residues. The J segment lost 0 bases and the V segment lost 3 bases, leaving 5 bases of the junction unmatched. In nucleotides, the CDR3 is TGTGCCAGCTCACCCCTAATAGCGGGGGGCTCCTACAATGAGCAGTTCTTC. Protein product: CASSPLIAGGSYNEQFF.

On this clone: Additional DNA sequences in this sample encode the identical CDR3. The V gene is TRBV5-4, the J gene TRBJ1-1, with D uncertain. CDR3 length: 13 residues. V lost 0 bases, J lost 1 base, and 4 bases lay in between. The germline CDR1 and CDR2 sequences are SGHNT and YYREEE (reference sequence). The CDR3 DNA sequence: TGTGCCAGCAGCTTGGATAAGAACACTGAAGCTTTCTTT. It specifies CASSLDKNTEAFF. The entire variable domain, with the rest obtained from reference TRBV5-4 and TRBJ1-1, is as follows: ETGVTQSPTHLIKTRGQQVTLRCSSQSGHNTVSWYQQALGQGPQFIFQYYREEENGRGNFPPRFSGLQFPNYSSELNVNALELDDSALYLCASSLDKNTEAFFGQGTRLTVV.

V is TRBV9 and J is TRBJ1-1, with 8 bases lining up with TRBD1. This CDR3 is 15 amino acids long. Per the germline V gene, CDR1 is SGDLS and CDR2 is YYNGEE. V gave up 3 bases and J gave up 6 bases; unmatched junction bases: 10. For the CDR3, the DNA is TGTGCCAGCAGCGCCGGACCCGGGACAGGAGCTGAAGCTTTCTTT. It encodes CASSAGPGTGAEAFF.

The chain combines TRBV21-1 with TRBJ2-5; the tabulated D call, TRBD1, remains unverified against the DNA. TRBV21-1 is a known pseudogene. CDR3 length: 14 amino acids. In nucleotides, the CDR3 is TGTGCCAGCAGCAGTCCCAGGGACAAAGAGACCCAGTACTTC. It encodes CASSSPRDKETQYF.

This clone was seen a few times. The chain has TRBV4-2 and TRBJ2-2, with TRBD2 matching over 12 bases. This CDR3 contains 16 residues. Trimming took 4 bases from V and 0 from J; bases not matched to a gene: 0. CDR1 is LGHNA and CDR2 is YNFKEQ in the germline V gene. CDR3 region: CASSRTSGANTGELFF. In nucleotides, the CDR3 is TGTGCCAGCAGCCGGACTAGCGGGGCGAACACCGGGGAGCTGTTTTTT.

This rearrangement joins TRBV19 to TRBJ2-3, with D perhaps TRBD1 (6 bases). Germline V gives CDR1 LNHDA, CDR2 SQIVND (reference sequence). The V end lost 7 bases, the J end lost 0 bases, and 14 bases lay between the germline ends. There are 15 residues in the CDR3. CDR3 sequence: CASTPDSLSTDTQYF. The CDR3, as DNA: TGTGCCAGTACCCCGGACAGTCTAAGCACAGATACGCAGTATTTT.

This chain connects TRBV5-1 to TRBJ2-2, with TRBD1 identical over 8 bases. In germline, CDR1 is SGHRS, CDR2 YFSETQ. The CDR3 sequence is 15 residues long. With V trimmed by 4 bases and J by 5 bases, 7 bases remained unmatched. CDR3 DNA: TGCGCCAGCAGCGCCGGACAGGGACGGACCGGGGAGCTGTTTTTT. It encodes CASSAGQGRTGELFF.

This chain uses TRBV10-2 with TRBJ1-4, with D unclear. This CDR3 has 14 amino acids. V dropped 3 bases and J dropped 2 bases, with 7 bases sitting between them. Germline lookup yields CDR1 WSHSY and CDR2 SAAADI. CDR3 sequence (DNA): TGCGCCAGCAGTGATGCGCTTACTAATGAAAAACTGTTTTTT. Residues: CASSDALTNEKLFF.

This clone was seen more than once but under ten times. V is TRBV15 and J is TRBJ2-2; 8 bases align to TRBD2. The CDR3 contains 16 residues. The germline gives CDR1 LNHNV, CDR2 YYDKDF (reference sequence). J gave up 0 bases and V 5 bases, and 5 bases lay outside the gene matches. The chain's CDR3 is CATSVPGLANTGELFF. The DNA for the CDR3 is TGTGCCACCAGCGTTCCGGGACTAGCGAACACCGGGGAGCTGTTTTTT.

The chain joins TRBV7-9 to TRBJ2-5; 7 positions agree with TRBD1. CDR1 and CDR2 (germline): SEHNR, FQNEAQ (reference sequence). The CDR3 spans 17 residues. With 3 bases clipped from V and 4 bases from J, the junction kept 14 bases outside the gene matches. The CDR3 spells CASSFLRIVGGGETQYF. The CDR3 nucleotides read TGTGCCAGCAGCTTCCTCCGAATAGTAGGGGGCGGAGAGACCCAGTACTTC.

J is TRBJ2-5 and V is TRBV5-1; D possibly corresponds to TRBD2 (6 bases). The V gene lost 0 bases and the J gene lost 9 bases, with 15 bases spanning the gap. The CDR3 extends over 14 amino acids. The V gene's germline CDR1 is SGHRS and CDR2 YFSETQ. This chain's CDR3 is CASSLERPGGSQYF. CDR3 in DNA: TGCGCCAGCAGCTTGGAACGGCCCGGAGGGTCCCAGTACTTC.

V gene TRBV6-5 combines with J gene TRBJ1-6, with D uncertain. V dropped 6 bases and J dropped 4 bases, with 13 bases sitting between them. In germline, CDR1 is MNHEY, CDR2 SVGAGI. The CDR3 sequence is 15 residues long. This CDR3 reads CASRVTDTYNSPLHF. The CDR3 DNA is TGTGCCAGCAGGGTTACCGACACGTATAATTCACCCCTCCACTTT.

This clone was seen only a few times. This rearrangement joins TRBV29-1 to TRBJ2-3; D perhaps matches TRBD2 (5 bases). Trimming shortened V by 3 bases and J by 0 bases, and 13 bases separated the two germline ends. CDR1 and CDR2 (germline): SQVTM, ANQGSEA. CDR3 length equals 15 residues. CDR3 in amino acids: CSVDLGADSTDTQYF. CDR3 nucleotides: TGCAGCGTTGACCTCGGAGCGGACAGCACAGATACGCAGTATTTT.

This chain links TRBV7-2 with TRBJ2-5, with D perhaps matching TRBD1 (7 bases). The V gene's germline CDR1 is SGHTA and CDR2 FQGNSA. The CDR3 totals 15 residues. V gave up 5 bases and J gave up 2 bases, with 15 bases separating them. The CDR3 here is CASSAGGNSQETQYF. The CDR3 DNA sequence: TGTGCCAGCAGCGCAGGGGGGAACTCTCAAGAGACCCAGTACTTC.